This T cell receptor beta chain derives from a study of molecular identifiers for immune sequencing clone quantification. TCRdb re-derived calls from the PCR reads in MiXCR, one entry per CDR3 protein. The sample records 460,000 or so distinct CDR3 sequences, around 25% being singletons. V shed 4 bases, J shed 6 bases, and the junction held 6 bases outside the gene matches. There are 15 residues in the CDR3. Germline assignment: CDR1 MNHEY and CDR2 SVGEGT. The origin of this receptor is a human donor in good health. Some libraries in this study had Jurkat cell RNA spiked in. Sequenced: naive CD8+ T cells from blood, with Jurkat cell RNA spiked in. This sample's subset: FACS-sorted CD8+CD4-CCR7+CD45RA+ naive T cells. This chain links TRBV6-2 or TRBV6-3 with TRBJ1-4, with 9 bases lining up with TRBD1. CDR3 amino acids: CASSSPGTGHEKLFF. CDR3 nucleotide sequence: TGTGCCAGCAGTTCCCCCGGGACAGGGCATGAAAAACTGTTTTTT.